This T cell receptor (beta chain) stems from a study of human T cells and chemical hapten exposure. TCRdb ran MiXCR on the RACE reads and lists one entry per CDR3 protein. The sample holds around 300,000 distinct CDR3 sequences; around 7% are singletons and the top ten take more than 0.95%. Noted time point: pre-sensitization, week 0. The treatment denotes: therapeutic diphenylcyclopropenone sensitization with weekly scalp DPC. The CDR3 has 11 residues. This clonotype has only a few counts. This TCR came from a man aged 18 to 29 with alopecia areata. Some clones in this sample may be carry-over from other donors' samples. Specimen: whole blood, collected in connection with sensitization to the hapten diphenylcyclopropenone (DPC). The rearrangement joins TRBV12-3 or TRBV12-4 to TRBJ2-5; no clear D. The CDR3 reads CATGPRETQYF. The CDR3 DNA reads as TGTGCTACCGGGCCAAGGGAGACCCAGTACTTC.